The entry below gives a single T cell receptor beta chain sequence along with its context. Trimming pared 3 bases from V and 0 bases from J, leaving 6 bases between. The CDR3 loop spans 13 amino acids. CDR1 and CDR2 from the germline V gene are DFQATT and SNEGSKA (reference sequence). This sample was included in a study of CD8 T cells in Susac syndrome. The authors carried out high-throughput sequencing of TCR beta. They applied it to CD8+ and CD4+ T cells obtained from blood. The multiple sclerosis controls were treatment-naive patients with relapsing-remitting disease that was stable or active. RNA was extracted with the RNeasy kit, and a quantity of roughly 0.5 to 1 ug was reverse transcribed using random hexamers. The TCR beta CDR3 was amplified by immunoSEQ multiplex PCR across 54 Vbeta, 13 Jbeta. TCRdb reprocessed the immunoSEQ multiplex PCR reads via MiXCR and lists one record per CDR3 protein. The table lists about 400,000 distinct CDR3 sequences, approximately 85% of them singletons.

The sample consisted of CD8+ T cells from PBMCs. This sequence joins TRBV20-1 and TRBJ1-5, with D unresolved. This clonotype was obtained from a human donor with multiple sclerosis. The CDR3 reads CSARIYSNQPQHF. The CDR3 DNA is TGCAGTGCTAGGATATATAGCAATCAGCCCCAGCATTTT.